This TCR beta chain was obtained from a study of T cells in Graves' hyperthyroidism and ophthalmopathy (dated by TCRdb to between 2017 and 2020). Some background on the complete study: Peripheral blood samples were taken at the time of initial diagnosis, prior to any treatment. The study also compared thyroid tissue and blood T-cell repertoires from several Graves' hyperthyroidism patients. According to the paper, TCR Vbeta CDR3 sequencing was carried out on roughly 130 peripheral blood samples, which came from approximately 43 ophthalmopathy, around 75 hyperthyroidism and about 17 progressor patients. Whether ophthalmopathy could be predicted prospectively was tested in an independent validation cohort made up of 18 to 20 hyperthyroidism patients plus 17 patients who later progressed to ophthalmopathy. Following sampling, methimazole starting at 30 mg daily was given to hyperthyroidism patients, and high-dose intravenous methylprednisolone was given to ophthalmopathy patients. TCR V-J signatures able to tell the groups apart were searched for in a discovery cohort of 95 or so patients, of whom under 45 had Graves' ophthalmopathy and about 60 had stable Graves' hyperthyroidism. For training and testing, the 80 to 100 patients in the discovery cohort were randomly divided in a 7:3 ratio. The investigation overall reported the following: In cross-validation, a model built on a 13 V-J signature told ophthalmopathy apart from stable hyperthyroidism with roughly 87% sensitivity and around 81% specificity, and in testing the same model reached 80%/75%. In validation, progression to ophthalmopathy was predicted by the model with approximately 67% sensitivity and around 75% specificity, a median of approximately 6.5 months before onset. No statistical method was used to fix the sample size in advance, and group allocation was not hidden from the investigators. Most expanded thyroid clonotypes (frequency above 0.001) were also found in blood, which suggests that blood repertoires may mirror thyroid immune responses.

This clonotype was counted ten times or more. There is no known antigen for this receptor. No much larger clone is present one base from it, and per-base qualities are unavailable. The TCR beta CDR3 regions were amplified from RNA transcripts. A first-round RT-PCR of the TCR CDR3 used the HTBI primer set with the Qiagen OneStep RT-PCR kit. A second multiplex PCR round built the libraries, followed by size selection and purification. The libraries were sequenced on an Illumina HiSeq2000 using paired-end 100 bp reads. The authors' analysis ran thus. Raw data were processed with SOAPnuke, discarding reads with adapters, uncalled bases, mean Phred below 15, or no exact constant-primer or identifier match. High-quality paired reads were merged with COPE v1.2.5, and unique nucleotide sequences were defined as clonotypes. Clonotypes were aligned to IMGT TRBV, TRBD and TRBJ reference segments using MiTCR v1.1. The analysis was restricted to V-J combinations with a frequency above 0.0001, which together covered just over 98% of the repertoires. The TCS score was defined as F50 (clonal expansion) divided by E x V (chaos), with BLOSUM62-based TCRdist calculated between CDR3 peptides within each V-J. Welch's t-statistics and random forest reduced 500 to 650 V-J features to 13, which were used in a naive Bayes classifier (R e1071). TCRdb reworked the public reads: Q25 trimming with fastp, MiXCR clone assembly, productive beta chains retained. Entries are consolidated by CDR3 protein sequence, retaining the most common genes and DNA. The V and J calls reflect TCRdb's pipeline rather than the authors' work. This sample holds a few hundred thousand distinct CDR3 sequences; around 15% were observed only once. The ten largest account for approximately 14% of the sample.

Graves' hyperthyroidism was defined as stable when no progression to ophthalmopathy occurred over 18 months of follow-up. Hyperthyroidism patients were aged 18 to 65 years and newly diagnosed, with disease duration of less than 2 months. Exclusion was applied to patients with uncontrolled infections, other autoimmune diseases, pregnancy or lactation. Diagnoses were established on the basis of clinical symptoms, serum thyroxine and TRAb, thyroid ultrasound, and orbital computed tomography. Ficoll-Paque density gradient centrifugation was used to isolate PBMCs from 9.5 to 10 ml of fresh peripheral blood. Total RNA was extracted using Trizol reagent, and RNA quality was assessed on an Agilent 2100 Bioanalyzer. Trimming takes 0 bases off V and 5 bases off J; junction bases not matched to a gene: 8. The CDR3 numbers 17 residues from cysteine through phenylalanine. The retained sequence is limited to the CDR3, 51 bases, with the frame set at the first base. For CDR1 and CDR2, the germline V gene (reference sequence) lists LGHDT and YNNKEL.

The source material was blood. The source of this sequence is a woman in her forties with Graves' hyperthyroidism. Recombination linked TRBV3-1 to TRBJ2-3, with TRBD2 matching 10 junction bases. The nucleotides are TGTGCCAGCAGCCAAGAAAGAAAAGAGCGGGAGGGAGATACGCAGTATTTT. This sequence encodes CASSQERKEREGDTQYF.